Presented here are 9 T cell receptor beta chains from one specimen sequenced in a study of T cell responses to AZD1222 COVID-19 vaccine. The assay was immunoSEQ multiplex PCR, and TCRdb's table has in-frame clones only and misses some. The table has about 59,000 clones, nearly 90% seen once; the top ten hold 5% to 6.5%. The material was peripheral blood, obtained 28 days after the second AZD1222 dose. Every receptor here comes from an adult who received the AZD1222 COVID-19 vaccine.

The V and J genes are TRBV10-3 and TRBJ1-3, with 7 bases aligning to TRBD1. The length of the CDR3 is 14 residues. Looked up from germline, CDR1 is ENHRY and CDR2 is SYGVKD. Unmatched junction bases numbered 7, after V lost 7 bases and J lost 4 bases. CDR3 residues: CAITPDRVGNTIYF. DNA for the CDR3: TGTGCCATCACTCCAGACAGGGTAGGAAACACCATATATTTT.

This clone appeared a single time. V gene TRBV9 combines with J gene TRBJ2-3, with D perhaps being TRBD1 or TRBD2 (6 bases each). Germline V lookup: CDR1 SGDLS, CDR2 YYNGEE. The CDR3 totals 16 residues. V was pared by 0 bases and J by 6 bases, with 17 bases between. CDR3 sequence (DNA): TGTGCCAGCAGCGTAGCGGTGGGGGGCCTTTGGGATACGCAGTATTTT. Translated: CASSVAVGGLWDTQYF.

This chain joins TRBV7-2 and TRBJ1-1, with D uncertain. Trimming pared 2 bases from V and 10 bases from J, leaving 8 bases between. Germline V lookup: CDR1 SGHTA, CDR2 FQGNSA. CDR3 length: 11 amino acids. The CDR3 region is CASSLRQAAFF. The CDR3 DNA is TGTGCCAGCAGCTTAAGGCAGGCAGCTTTCTTT.

The J gene is TRBJ1-2, the V gene TRBV2, with 7 bases matching TRBD1. The CDR3 loop spans 13 amino acids. The V gene's germline CDR1 is SNHLY and CDR2 FYNNEI. V lost 7 bases and J lost 6; bases outside the gene matches: 8. This chain's CDR3 is CASKDRLIDGYTF. CDR3 DNA: TGTGCCAGCAAGGACAGGTTGATTGATGGCTACACCTTC.

This clone has just one count. V is TRBV5-1 and J is TRBJ1-6; D ambiguous. This CDR3 has 15 amino acids. Per germline, CDR1 SGHRS and CDR2 YFSETQ. The V end was cut by 0 bases, the J end by 8 bases, with 12 bases between. This CDR3 is CASSLGGDGHSPLHF. Here the CDR3 DNA reads TGCGCCAGCAGCTTGGGTGGGGATGGGCATTCACCCCTCCACTTT.

This clone was recorded a few times. The CDR3 sequence is CASSLAGTSNYGYTF. For the CDR3, the DNA is TGTGCCAGCAGCTTGGCCGGGACATCTAACTATGGCTACACCTTC. This chain joins TRBV7-2 and TRBJ1-2; possibly TRBD1 for D (6 bases). This CDR3 has 15 residues. Germline CDR1 and CDR2: SGHTA and FQGNSA. Trimming removed 3 bases at V and 0 bases at J, with 11 bases between.

The gene calls are TRBV4-3 and TRBJ2-1, with 11 nucleotides matching TRBD2. Germline V gives CDR1 LGHNA, CDR2 YSLEER. Germline trimming cut 5 bases from V and 4 bases from J; bases unmatched to any gene: 7. The CDR3 is made up of 16 amino acids. This chain's CDR3 is CASSETGTSGYNEQFF. The CDR3 nucleotides read TGCGCCAGCAGCGAGACCGGGACTAGCGGATACAATGAGCAGTTCTTC.

The rearrangement links TRBV5-1 to TRBJ2-7; 10 nucleotides align to TRBD2. Germline CDR1 is SGHRS and CDR2 is YFSETQ. The CDR3 contains 18 residues. J was trimmed by 1 base and V by 0 bases; bases with no gene match: 10. As DNA, the CDR3 is TGCGCCAGCAGCTTGGAGACGACTAGCGGGCGCGGATCCTACGAGCAGTACTTC. Amino acids: CASSLETTSGRGSYEQYF.

The V gene is TRBV7-9, the J gene TRBJ1-4; 7 bases are shared with TRBD1. Trimming at V came to 5 bases and at J to 8 bases, leaving 11 bases not matched to a gene. Germline CDR1 SEHNR, CDR2 FQNEAQ (reference sequence). CDR3 length: 15 residues. As DNA, the CDR3 is TGTGCCAGCAGCGGATACAGGGGAAGGGACGAAAAACTGTTTTTT. Protein product: CASSGYRGRDEKLFF.